This record covers a single T cell receptor beta chain. The data were produced by immunoSEQ multiplex PCR, yet TCRdb's version contains in-frame clones alone and is incomplete. The table shows roughly 26,000 clones, with 70% to 85% occurring only once. CDR1 is LNHDA, CDR2 SQIVND, per germline (reference sequence). The V and J ends lost 2 bases and 2 bases respectively, with 13 bases between them. The CDR3 runs 16 residues. The sample belongs to a study of siplizumab effects on memory and regulatory T cells. This sequence originates from a human donor in good health. The genes are TRBV19 and TRBJ1-5; perhaps TRBD1 as D (5 bases). Sequenced material: memory CD4+ T cells sorted from blood. CDR3 nucleotide sequence: TGTGCCAGTAGTATAAATCGGGGGGATCGCAATCAGCCCCAGCATTTT. This gives the protein CASSINRGDRNQPQHF.